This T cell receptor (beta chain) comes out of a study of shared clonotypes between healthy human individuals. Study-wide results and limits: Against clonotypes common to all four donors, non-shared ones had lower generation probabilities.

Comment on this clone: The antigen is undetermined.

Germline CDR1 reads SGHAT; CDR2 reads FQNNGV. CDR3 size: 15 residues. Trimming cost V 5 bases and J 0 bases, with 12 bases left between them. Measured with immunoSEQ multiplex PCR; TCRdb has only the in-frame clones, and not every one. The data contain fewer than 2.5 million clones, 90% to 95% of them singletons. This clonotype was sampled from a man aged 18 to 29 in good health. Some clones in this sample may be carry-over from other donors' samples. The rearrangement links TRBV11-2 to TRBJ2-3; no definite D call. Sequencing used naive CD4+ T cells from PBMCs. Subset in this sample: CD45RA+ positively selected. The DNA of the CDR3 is TGTGCCAGCAGCCTCCGGGTTACTAGCACAGATACGCAGTATTTT. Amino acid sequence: CASSLRVTSTDTQYF.